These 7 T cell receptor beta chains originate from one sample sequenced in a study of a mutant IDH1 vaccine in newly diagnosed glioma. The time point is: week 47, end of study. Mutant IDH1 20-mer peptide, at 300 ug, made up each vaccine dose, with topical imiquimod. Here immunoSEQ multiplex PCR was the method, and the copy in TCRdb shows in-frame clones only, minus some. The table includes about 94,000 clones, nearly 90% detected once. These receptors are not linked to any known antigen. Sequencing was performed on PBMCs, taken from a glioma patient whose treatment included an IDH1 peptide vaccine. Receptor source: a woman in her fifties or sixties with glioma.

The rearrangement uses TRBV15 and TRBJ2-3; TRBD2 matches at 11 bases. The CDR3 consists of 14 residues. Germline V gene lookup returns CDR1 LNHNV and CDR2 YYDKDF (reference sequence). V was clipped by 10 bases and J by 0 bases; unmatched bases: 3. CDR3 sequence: CAITSGRSTDTQYF. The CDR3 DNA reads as TGTGCCATAACTAGCGGGAGAAGCACAGATACGCAGTATTTT.

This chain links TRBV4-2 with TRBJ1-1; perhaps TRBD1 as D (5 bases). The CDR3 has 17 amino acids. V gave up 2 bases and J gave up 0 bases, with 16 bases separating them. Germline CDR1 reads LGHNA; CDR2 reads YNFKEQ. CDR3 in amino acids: CASSQRGRGGMNTEAFF. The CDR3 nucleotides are TGTGCCAGCAGCCAAAGGGGACGTGGAGGCATGAACACTGAAGCTTTCTTT.

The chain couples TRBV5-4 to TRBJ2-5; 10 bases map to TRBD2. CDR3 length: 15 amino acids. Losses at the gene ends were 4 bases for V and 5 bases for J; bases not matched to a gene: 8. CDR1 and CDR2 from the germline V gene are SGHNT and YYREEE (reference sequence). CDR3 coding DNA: TGTGCCAGCAGCCCAGGAGCGGGAGGGCCTGAGACCCAGTACTTC. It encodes CASSPGAGGPETQYF.

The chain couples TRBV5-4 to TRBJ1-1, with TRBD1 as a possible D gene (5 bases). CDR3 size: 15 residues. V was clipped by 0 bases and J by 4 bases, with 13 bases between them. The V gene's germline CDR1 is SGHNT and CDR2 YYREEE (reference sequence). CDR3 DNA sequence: TGTGCCAGCAGCTTGGGGGTCTCCACAGGCACTGAAGCTTTCTTT. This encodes CASSLGVSTGTEAFF.

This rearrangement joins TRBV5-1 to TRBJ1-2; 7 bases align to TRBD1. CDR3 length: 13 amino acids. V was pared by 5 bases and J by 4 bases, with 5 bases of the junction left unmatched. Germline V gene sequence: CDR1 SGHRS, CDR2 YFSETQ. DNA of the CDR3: TGCGCCAGCAGATTCGGGGACAGCTATGGCTACACCTTC. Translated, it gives CASRFGDSYGYTF.

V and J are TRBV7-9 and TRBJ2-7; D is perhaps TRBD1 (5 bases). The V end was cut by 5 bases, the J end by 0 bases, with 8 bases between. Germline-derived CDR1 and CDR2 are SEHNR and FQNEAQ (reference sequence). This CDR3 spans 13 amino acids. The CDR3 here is CASSAGHSYEQYF. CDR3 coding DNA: TGTGCCAGCAGCGCCGGACACTCCTACGAGCAGTACTTC. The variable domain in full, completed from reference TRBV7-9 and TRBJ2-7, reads DTGVSQNPRHKITKRGQNVTFRCDPISEHNRLYWYRQTLGQGPEFLTYFQNEAQLEKSRLLSDRFSAERPKGSFSTLEIQRTEQGDSAMYLCASSAGHSYEQYFGPGTRLTVT.

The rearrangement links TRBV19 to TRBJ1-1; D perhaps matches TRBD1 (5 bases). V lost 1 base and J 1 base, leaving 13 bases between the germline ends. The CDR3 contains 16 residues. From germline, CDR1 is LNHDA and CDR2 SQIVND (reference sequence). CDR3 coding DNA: TGTGCCAGTAGTATAGTGGGGCGGTCAAAGAACACTGAAGCTTTCTTT. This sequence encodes CASSIVGRSKNTEAFF. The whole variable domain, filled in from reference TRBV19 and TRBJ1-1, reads DGGITQSPKYLFRKEGQNVTLSCEQNLNHDAMYWYRQDPGQGLRLIYYSQIVNDFQKGDIAEGYSVSREKKESFPLTVTSAQKNPTAFYLCASSIVGRSKNTEAFFGQGTRLTVV.